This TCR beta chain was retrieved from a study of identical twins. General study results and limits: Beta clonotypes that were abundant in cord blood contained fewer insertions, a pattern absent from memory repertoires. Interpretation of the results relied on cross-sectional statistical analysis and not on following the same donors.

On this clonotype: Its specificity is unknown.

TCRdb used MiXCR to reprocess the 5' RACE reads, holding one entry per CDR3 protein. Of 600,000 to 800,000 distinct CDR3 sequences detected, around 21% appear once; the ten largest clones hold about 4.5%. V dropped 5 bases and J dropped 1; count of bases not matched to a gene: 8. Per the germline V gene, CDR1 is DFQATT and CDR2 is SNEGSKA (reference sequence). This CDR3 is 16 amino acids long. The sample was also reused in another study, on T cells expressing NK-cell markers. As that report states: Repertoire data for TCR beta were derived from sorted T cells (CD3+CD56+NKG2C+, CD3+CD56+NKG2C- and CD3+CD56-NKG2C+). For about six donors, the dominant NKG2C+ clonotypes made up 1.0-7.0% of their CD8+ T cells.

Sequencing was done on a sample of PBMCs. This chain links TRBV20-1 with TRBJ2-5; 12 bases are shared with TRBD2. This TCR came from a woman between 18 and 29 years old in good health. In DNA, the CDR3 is TGCAGTGCTTCCCTAGCGGGGGGGGGATTCCAAGAGACCCAGTACTTC. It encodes CSASLAGGGFQETQYF.